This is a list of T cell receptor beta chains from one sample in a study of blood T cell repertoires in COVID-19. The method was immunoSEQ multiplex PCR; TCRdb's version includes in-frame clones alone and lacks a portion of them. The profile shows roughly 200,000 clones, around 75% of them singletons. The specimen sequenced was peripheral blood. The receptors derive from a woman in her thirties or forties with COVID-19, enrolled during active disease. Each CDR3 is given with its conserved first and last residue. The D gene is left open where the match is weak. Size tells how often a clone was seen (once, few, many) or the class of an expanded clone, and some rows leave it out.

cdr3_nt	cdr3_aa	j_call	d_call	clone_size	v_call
TGTGCCAGCAGTCAATACCTCCGGGACAGGGGGCAAAGTGGCTACACCTTC	CASSQYLRDRGQSGYTF	TRBJ1-2	TRBD1	NA	TRBV6-6
TGTGCCAGCTCACCACTGCAGGGGGCGCATAGTAATGAAAAACTGTTTTTT	CASSPLQGAHSNEKLFF	TRBJ1-4	TRBD1	NA	TRBV18
TGTGCCAGCACCGAAGGCAGGGGAAACTATGGCTACACCTTC	CASTEGRGNYGYTF	TRBJ1-2	NA	NA	TRBV2
TGTGCCAGTAGTTCCATGGGGGGGGAGGATCAGCCCCAGCATTTT	CASSSMGGEDQPQHF	TRBJ1-5	NA	NA	TRBV19
TGTGCCAGCAGTTACCCCGGACAGACTGAAGCTTTCTTT	CASSYPGQTEAFF	TRBJ1-1	NA	NA	TRBV6-6
TGTGCCAGCAGTACAGGCCGCTATGGCTACACCTTC	CASSTGRYGYTF	TRBJ1-2	NA	NA	TRBV6-5
TGTGCCAGCAGCTTAAACAGGGGGGACTCTAACTATGGCTACACCTTC	CASSLNRGDSNYGYTF	TRBJ1-2	TRBD1	NA	TRBV11-2
TGTGCCAGTTTAGCGGCTAGCACAGATACGCAGTATTTT	CASLAASTDTQYF	TRBJ2-3	NA	NA	TRBV3-1/TRBV3-2
TGCGCCAGCAGCTTGGCCCTCCAGGGTTCGAACACTGAAGCTTTCTTT	CASSLALQGSNTEAFF	TRBJ1-1	NA	NA	TRBV5-1
TGTGCCATCGCTGAGGGGACAGGGGGCGCGGGCTATGGCTACACCTTC	CAIAEGTGGAGYGYTF	TRBJ1-2	TRBD1	NA	TRBV10-3
TGTGCCTGGAAGGGGAATAGCAATCAGCCCCAGCATTTT	CAWKGNSNQPQHF	TRBJ1-5	NA	NA	TRBV30
TGCGCCAGCAGCATAACTTCCTACGAGCAGTACTTC	CASSITSYEQYF	TRBJ2-7	NA	NA	TRBV5-1
TGCGCCAGCAGTCAGCTCACGTCGGTTTTTGAAGCTTTCTTT	CASSQLTSVFEAFF	TRBJ1-1	NA	once	TRBV23-1
TGTGCCACCAGCAGCCTAGAGCCCCAGGGGCTCACTGAAGCTTTCTTT	CATSSLEPQGLTEAFF	TRBJ1-1	NA	NA	TRBV15
TGTGCCAGCAGCCCGACTAGCGGGAGTTACGAGCAGTACTTC	CASSPTSGSYEQYF	TRBJ2-7	TRBD2	NA	TRBV3-1/TRBV3-2
TGTGCCAGCAGCCCCGGACAGGGGAATTCACCCCTCCACTTT	CASSPGQGNSPLHF	TRBJ1-6	TRBD1	few	TRBV5-6
TGTGCCAGCAGTGAAGCCGGCCAGCGGCTAGCCAAAAACATTCAGTACTTC	CASSEAGQRLAKNIQYF	TRBJ2-4	NA	NA	TRBV2
TGTGCCAGTAGTATTATTAGGAGCGGGACCAAAAACATTCAGTACTTC	CASSIIRSGTKNIQYF	TRBJ2-4	TRBD2	once	TRBV19
TGTGCCAGCAGTTATAATAACTATGGCTACACCTTC	CASSYNNYGYTF	TRBJ1-2	NA	NA	TRBV11-3
TGTGCCAGCAGTTTTCGGACAGTCCTTACGAACACTGAAGCTTTCTTT	CASSFRTVLTNTEAFF	TRBJ1-1	NA	NA	TRBV28
TGCGCCAGCAGCCAGACATACTGGGACAGTGATCAGCCCCAGCATTTT	CASSQTYWDSDQPQHF	TRBJ1-5	TRBD1	NA	TRBV4-1
TGTGCCAGCAGCTTCCTAGCGGGAGGGCAAACCGGGGAGCTGTTTTTT	CASSFLAGGQTGELFF	TRBJ2-2	TRBD2	NA	TRBV7-2
TGTGCCATCAGTGAGTTCGAGCGGGGCTCATACGAGCAGTACTTC	CAISEFERGSYEQYF	TRBJ2-7	TRBD2	NA	TRBV10-3
TGTGCCAGTAGTATGTCGACAGGGGACTATGGCTACACCTTC	CASSMSTGDYGYTF	TRBJ1-2	TRBD1	NA	TRBV19
TGCGCCAGCAGCCAAGATAAGGGGGACATCGAGTCCTATAATTCACCCCTCCACTTT	CASSQDKGDIESYNSPLHF	TRBJ1-6	NA	NA	TRBV4-1
TGTGCCAGCAGCTTGGCCGGGACTTACAATGAGCAGTTCTTC	CASSLAGTYNEQFF	TRBJ2-1	NA	NA	TRBV5-4
TGTGCCACCAGTGATGGACAGGGGTATGGCTACACCTTC	CATSDGQGYGYTF	TRBJ1-2	TRBD1	NA	TRBV24-1
TGTGCCAGCAGTCCCGGGACAATCGATGGCTACACCTTC	CASSPGTIDGYTF	TRBJ1-2	NA	NA	TRBV27
TGTGCCAGCAGCCTAACCGGGACAGGCAATTGGGAGACCCAGTACTTC	CASSLTGTGNWETQYF	TRBJ2-5	TRBD1	NA	TRBV7-3
TGCGCCAGCAGCTATAGGACAGGGGATCGCGAGCAGTACTTC	CASSYRTGDREQYF	TRBJ2-7	TRBD1	NA	TRBV5-1
TGTGCCAGCAGCTCAGGATCATACATGAACACTGAAGCTTTCTTT	CASSSGSYMNTEAFF	TRBJ1-1	NA	NA	TRBV7-2
TGTGCCTGGAGTCAGGGATGGACTGAAGCTTTCTTT	CAWSQGWTEAFF	TRBJ1-1	NA	NA	TRBV30
TGCAGTGCTAGTGGGACTAGCGGGGGGGCAAATACGCAGTATTTT	CSASGTSGGANTQYF	TRBJ2-3	TRBD2	NA	TRBV20-1
TGTGCCAGCAGGGACAGGAGCTCTGGAAACACCATATATTTT	CASRDRSSGNTIYF	TRBJ1-3	TRBD1	NA	TRBV6-5
TGTGCCAGCAAGGGTTACGTCGGGGATTCGGCTTTCTTT	CASKGYVGDSAFF	TRBJ1-1	NA	NA	TRBV2
TGCGCCAGCAGCCCTCCGGTCCTATTCTATAATGAAAAACTGTTTTTT	CASSPPVLFYNEKLFF	TRBJ1-4	NA	NA	TRBV4-1
TGTGCCAGCAGCCCCCGGACAGGGAAGAATTCACCCCTCCACTTT	CASSPRTGKNSPLHF	TRBJ1-6	TRBD1	few	TRBV9
TGCAGCGGCCGAATACAGGGGGACTACGAGCAGTACTTC	CSGRIQGDYEQYF	TRBJ2-7	TRBD1	NA	TRBV29-1
TGTGCCACCAGTGATTTTGGCCAGGGAGGTAATGAGCAGTTCTTC	CATSDFGQGGNEQFF	TRBJ2-1	NA	NA	TRBV24-1
TGTGCCACCAGAGGGGCGGGGAGTAGCACAGATACGCAGTATTTT	CATRGAGSSTDTQYF	TRBJ2-3	NA	NA	TRBV24-1
TGTGCCAGCAGCCCTCAGACAGGGTCCTACGAGCAGTACTTC	CASSPQTGSYEQYF	TRBJ2-7	TRBD1	NA	TRBV7-2
TGTGCCAGCAGTCCCAGAGTGGGAGGCCAAGAGACCCAGTACTTC	CASSPRVGGQETQYF	TRBJ2-5	NA	NA	TRBV6-5
TGTGCCAGTAGTAGCGGGAGAGCGGAGACCCAGTACTTC	CASSSGRAETQYF	TRBJ2-5	TRBD2	NA	TRBV19
TGTGCCAGCAGTTACTCAGGGACTAGCTCCCACAATGAGCAGTTCTTC	CASSYSGTSSHNEQFF	TRBJ2-1	TRBD2	few	TRBV6-5
TGTGCCAGCAGCCAAGATGGGGGGGAATATGGCTACACCTTC	CASSQDGGEYGYTF	TRBJ1-2	NA	NA	TRBV3-1/TRBV3-2
TGTGCCATCAGTGTTACAGGGAACCCTCTAGATGAGCAGTTCTTC	CAISVTGNPLDEQFF	TRBJ2-1	NA	NA	TRBV10-3